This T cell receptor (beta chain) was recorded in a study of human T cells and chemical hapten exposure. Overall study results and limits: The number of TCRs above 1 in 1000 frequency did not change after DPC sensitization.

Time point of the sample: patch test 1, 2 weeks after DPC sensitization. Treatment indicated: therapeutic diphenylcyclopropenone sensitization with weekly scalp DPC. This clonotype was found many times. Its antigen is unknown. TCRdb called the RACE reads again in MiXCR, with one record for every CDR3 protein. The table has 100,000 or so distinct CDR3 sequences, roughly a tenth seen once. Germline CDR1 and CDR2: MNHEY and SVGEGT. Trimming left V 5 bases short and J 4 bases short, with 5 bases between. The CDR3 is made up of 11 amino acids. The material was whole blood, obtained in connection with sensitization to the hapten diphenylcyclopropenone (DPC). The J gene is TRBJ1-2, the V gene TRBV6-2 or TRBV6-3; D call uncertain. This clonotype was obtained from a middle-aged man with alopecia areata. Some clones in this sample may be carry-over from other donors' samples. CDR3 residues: CASSGLYGYTF. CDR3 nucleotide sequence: TGTGCCAGCAGTGGGCTCTATGGCTACACCTTC.